This T cell receptor (beta chain) stems from a study of blood T cell repertoires in COVID-19. Study-wide context: PBMCs, B-cell-depleted T cells, or T cells provided the cDNA or gDNA that made up the material.

Only in-frame clones appear in the TCRdb table, and some are missing; sequencing was by immunoSEQ multiplex PCR. The sample lists approximately 260,000 clones, about 90% occurring once. The V gene's germline CDR1 is MNHEY and CDR2 SVGAGI. The CDR3 sequence is 13 residues long. V dropped 7 bases and J dropped 4 bases, with 13 bases sitting between them. This chain connects TRBV6-5 to TRBJ1-2; maybe TRBD1 (5 bases). Sequencing was performed on PBMCs or T cells enriched from blood (not recorded which). This receptor was identified in a woman between 35 and 50 years old with acute COVID-19. The CDR3 protein is CASKKGRGYGYTF. In DNA, the CDR3 is TGTGCCAGCAAAAAGGGGCGCGGCTATGGCTACACCTTC.